The 3 T cell receptor beta chains below come from one sample, sequenced in a study of spatial heterogeneity in lung cancer. Notes on the study in general: Intratumoral expanded alpha and beta TCR counts were found to track tumor mutation counts.

The time point was: sample taken at primary tumor resection. TCRdb redid the calling of the 5' RACE reads with MiXCR, one entry per CDR3 protein. The data contain 11,000 to 15,000 distinct CDR3 sequences, over 3.5% of them singletons. Their specific antigens are unknown. This material consisted of lung tumor tissue, taken at surgery. Source of these receptors: a female donor with early-stage non-small cell lung cancer.

This clonotype was picked up many times. This beta chain is an off-target read within a library intended for alpha chains, so its frequency means little. This rearrangement joins TRBV12-3 or TRBV12-4 to TRBJ1-6, with D possibly matching TRBD1 (5 bases). The V and J ends lost 4 bases and 11 bases respectively, with 18 bases between them. This CDR3 spans 15 amino acids. CDR3 bases: TGTGCCAGCAGTTCTACGGGGGGGAGCAGGGCACCCCTCCACTTT. Amino acid sequence: CASSSTGGSRAPLHF.

By its share, this clonotype is medium-sized (0.01 to 0.1%). Because the library targeted alpha chains, this beta chain is an off-target read whose size means little. The CDR3 loop reads CASSLDAGLKGNTIYF. CDR3 nucleotide sequence: TGTGCCAGCAGCTTAGACGCGGGGTTAAAGGGAAACACCATATATTTT. This sequence joins TRBV7-9 and TRBJ1-3; unclear D gene. In germline, CDR1 is SEHNR, CDR2 FQNEAQ (reference sequence). The V gene lost 1 base and the J gene lost 4 bases, with 14 bases spanning the gap. The CDR3 contains 16 residues.

This clonotype has a count of ten or more. Little can be read into the size of this beta chain, an off-target read in a library designed for alpha chains. V usage is TRBV5-1 and J usage is TRBJ1-5; D is ambiguous. V lost 0 bases to trimming and J lost 9 bases, with 19 bases between them. The CDR3 consists of 16 residues. The germline gives CDR1 SGHRS, CDR2 YFSETQ. CDR3 region: CASSLAPGGDRPPQHF. DNA of the CDR3: TGCGCCAGCAGCTTGGCCCCTGGTGGGGATAGGCCGCCCCAGCATTTT.